The rows below give T cell receptor beta chains drawn from one sample of a study of blood T cell repertoires in COVID-19. The data were produced by immunoSEQ multiplex PCR, yet TCRdb's version contains in-frame clones alone and is incomplete. This sample yields some 99,000 clones, of which 65% to 90% are seen a single time; roughly 7.9% belongs to the top ten. Sequenced material: peripheral blood. The receptors originated from an elderly woman with active or convalescent COVID-19. CDR3s include the opening cysteine and the closing phenylalanine or tryptophan. Each record gives: J gene, V gene, clone size, D gene, CDR3 protein, CDR3 DNA. The D gene is left open where the match is weak. Only part of the rows carry a size: once, few, many, or a class if the clone is expanded.

>TRBJ2-1|TRBV5-4|NA|NA
CASSSRSSGTYNEQFF
TGTGCCAGCAGCTCCCGGTCCTCAGGGACCTACAATGAGCAGTTCTTC
>TRBJ2-4|TRBV27|NA|TRBD1
CASSLSGRGPLVKNIQYF
TGTGCCAGCAGTTTATCGGGCAGGGGGCCCCTGGTCAAAAACATTCAGTACTTC
>TRBJ2-5|TRBV19|NA|TRBD2
CASSIGGGLETQYF
TGTGCCAGTAGTATCGGGGGGGGGCTGGAGACCCAGTACTTC
>TRBJ2-7|TRBV4-1|NA|NA
CASSQSGYEQYF
TGCGCCAGCAGCCAATCCGGCTACGAGCAGTACTTC
>TRBJ2-7|TRBV2|NA|TRBD2
CASRGGTYEQYF
TGTGCCAGCAGGGGGGGGACCTACGAGCAGTACTTC
>TRBJ2-3|TRBV11-3|NA|TRBD2
CASSPGGDTQYF
TGTGCCAGCAGCCCGGGGGGAGATACGCAGTATTTT
>TRBJ2-1|TRBV20-1|once|TRBD2
CSASLAGRHNEQFF
TGCAGTGCTAGTCTAGCGGGTAGACACAATGAGCAGTTCTTC
>TRBJ2-1|TRBV7-2|once|TRBD1
CASSLVGTGGVGEQFF
TGTGCCAGCAGCTTAGTTGGGACAGGGGGCGTGGGTGAGCAGTTCTTC
>TRBJ1-3|TRBV3-1/TRBV3-2|NA|NA
CASSQDYNSGNTIYF
TGTGCCAGCAGCCAAGATTACAATTCTGGAAACACCATATATTTT
>TRBJ1-5|TRBV18|NA|NA
CASSPLGGDQPQHF
TGTGCCAGCTCACCACTAGGAGGAGATCAGCCCCAGCATTTT
>TRBJ2-2|TRBV18|few|NA
CASSRDTGELFF
TGTGCCAGCTCCCGGGACACCGGGGAGCTGTTTTTT
>TRBJ2-7|TRBV27|few|TRBD2
CASSQKAGGPSYEQYF
TGTGCCAGCAGTCAAAAAGCGGGAGGGCCGTCTTACGAGCAGTACTTC
>TRBJ2-1|TRBV11-3|NA|TRBD2
CASSPRTSHEQFF
TGTGCCAGCAGCCCAAGGACTAGCCATGAGCAGTTCTTC
>TRBJ1-2|TRBV6-7|once|NA
CASSYASGYGYTF
TGTGCCAGCAGTTACGCCTCGGGCTATGGCTACACCTTC
>TRBJ1-4|TRBV5-1|once|NA
CASSLPGVNEKLFF
TGCGCCAGCAGCTTGCCGGGGGTTAATGAAAAACTGTTTTTT
>TRBJ1-2|TRBV6-1|NA|TRBD1
CASSEPRTGGNYGYTF
TGTGCCAGCAGTGAACCCCGAACAGGGGGCAACTATGGCTACACCTTC
>TRBJ2-7|TRBV9|NA|TRBD1
CASSAGQGANEQYF
TGTGCCAGCAGCGCGGGACAGGGGGCGAACGAGCAGTACTTC
>TRBJ2-7|TRBV4-1|NA|TRBD1
CASSRTGGSYEQYF
TGCGCCAGCAGCAGGACAGGGGGGTCCTACGAGCAGTACTTC
>TRBJ2-3|TRBV7-8|NA|NA
CASSFNRVRTDTQYF
TGTGCCAGCAGCTTCAACAGGGTTCGCACAGATACGCAGTATTTT
>TRBJ2-1|TRBV27|NA|TRBD1
CASSLIPGQGAGEQFF
TGTGCCAGCAGTTTAATACCGGGACAGGGGGCTGGTGAGCAGTTCTTC
>TRBJ2-7|TRBV18|NA|TRBD1
CASSPGDRGKYEQYF
TGTGCCAGCTCACCCGGGGACAGGGGGAAGTACGAGCAGTACTTC
>TRBJ2-1|TRBV11-3|NA|TRBD2
CASSQGDGTSGRYEQFF
TGTGCCAGCAGCCAGGGTGACGGGACTAGCGGGAGATATGAGCAGTTCTTC
>TRBJ2-7|TRBV27|NA|NA
CASSFRVGGPSYEQYF
TGTGCCAGCAGTTTCCGAGTGGGAGGCCCCTCCTACGAGCAGTACTTC
>TRBJ2-1|TRBV7-7|NA|TRBD2
CASSPSGLAGATEQFF
TGTGCTAGCAGCCCCTCTGGGCTAGCGGGAGCTACAGAGCAGTTCTTC
>TRBJ1-5|TRBV19|NA|NA
CATNRAGTIYSNQPQHF
TGTGCCACCAACCGGGCAGGGACAATCTATAGCAATCAGCCCCAGCATTTT
>TRBJ1-2|TRBV25-1|NA|NA
CASSEAAGRAYGYTF
TGTGCCAGCAGTGAGGCAGCCGGCAGGGCCTATGGCTACACCTTC
>TRBJ2-5|TRBV18|NA|TRBD1
CASSPGTGEETQYF
TGTGCCAGCTCACCCGGGACAGGGGAAGAGACCCAGTACTTC
>TRBJ2-5|TRBV18|NA|TRBD1
CASSPGTGQQETQYF
TGTGCCAGCTCACCCGGGACAGGGCAACAAGAGACCCAGTACTTC
>TRBJ2-1|TRBV9|few|TRBD1
CASSGGGQGHNEQFF
TGTGCCAGCAGCGGAGGGGGACAGGGGCACAATGAGCAGTTCTTC
>TRBJ2-1|TRBV5-1|NA|NA
CASSPGQIGDNEQFF
TGCGCCAGCAGCCCCGGACAGATCGGCGACAATGAGCAGTTCTTC
>TRBJ1-1|TRBV6-5|NA|NA
CASSSWTKNTEAFF
TGTGCCAGCAGTTCCTGGACAAAAAACACTGAAGCTTTCTTT
>TRBJ1-2|TRBV7-9|NA|NA
CASSSNIQGFYGYTF
TGTGCCAGCAGTTCAAATATACAGGGATTCTATGGCTACACCTTC
>TRBJ2-1|TRBV18|NA|TRBD2
CASSRTSGRTYNEQFF
TGTGCCAGCTCACGGACTAGCGGGAGGACCTACAATGAGCAGTTCTTC
>TRBJ1-2|TRBV28|NA|NA
CASSLAAGSGFPYGYTF
TGTGCCAGCAGTTTAGCGGCAGGTAGCGGTTTTCCCTATGGCTACACCTTC
>TRBJ2-5|TRBV6-5|NA|NA
CASSRTRGDETQYF
TGTGCCAGCAGCCGGACTAGGGGGGATGAGACCCAGTACTTC
>TRBJ1-4|TRBV5-4|NA|TRBD1
CASSLGGQGIGEKLFF
TGTGCCAGCAGCTTGGGGGGACAGGGTATAGGCGAAAAACTGTTTTTT
>TRBJ2-7|TRBV3-1/TRBV3-2|NA|NA
CASSQIDYEQYF
TGTGCCAGCAGCCAAATAGATTACGAGCAGTACTTC
>TRBJ1-2|TRBV29-1|NA|NA
CSVLAYGYTF
TGCAGCGTTCTGGCCTATGGCTACACCTTC
>TRBJ1-2|TRBV5-1|NA|TRBD1
CASRAGTGDGYTF
TGCGCCAGCAGGGCCGGGACAGGGGACGGCTACACCTTC
>TRBJ2-7|TRBV19|once|NA
CASSKQGPSLSYEQYF
TGTGCCAGTAGTAAACAGGGTCCCTCGCTCTCCTACGAGCAGTACTTC
>TRBJ1-5|TRBV19|NA|NA
CASRDWGSLNQPQHF
TGTGCCAGTCGTGACTGGGGCAGCTTGAATCAGCCCCAGCATTTT
>TRBJ2-1|TRBV9|NA|TRBD2
CASSVAPSGYNEQFF
TGTGCCAGCAGCGTAGCACCTAGCGGGTACAATGAGCAGTTCTTC
>TRBJ2-7|TRBV5-1|NA|NA
CASSLGTSAYEQYF
TGCGCCAGCAGCTTGGGGACATCCGCCTACGAGCAGTACTTC
>TRBJ2-7|TRBV27|NA|TRBD2
CASSTASGTYEQYF
TGTGCCAGCAGTACGGCTAGCGGGACCTACGAGCAGTACTTC
>TRBJ1-2|TRBV3-1/TRBV3-2|NA|NA
CASSQGRFGYTF
TGTGCCAGCAGCCAGGGGCGCTTTGGCTACACCTTC
>TRBJ2-2|TRBV2|NA|NA
CASRSGVDTGELFF
TGTGCCAGCAGATCAGGGGTGGACACCGGGGAGCTGTTTTTT
>TRBJ1-5|TRBV5-6|NA|NA
CASSQLGARHQPQHF
TGTGCCAGCAGCCAACTGGGGGCGCGGCATCAGCCCCAGCATTTT
>TRBJ1-2|TRBV5-6|few|TRBD1
CASRTAGGGYTF
TGTGCCAGCAGAACGGCAGGGGGTGGCTACACCTTC
>TRBJ1-5|TRBV19|few|NA
CASMAGNQPQHF
TGTGCCAGTATGGCGGGCAATCAGCCCCAGCATTTT